This T cell receptor beta chain was recorded in a study of CD8 T cells in Susac syndrome. This clonotype turned up a few times. Sequencing of TCR beta, carried out with a high-throughput approach, was applied to CD8+ and CD4+ T cells from the blood. Random hexamers served to reverse transcribe roughly 0.45 to 1 ug RNA. Amplification of the TCR beta CDR3 was carried out by immunoSEQ multiplex PCR, which spanned a total of 54 Vbeta and 13 Jbeta segments. From the immunoSEQ multiplex PCR reads, TCRdb called clonotypes with MiXCR, one entry per CDR3 protein. The table has some 260,000 distinct CDR3 sequences, about 93% seen once. This receptor was obtained from a human donor with multiple sclerosis. What was sequenced was CD4+ T cells from PBMCs.

The CDR3 sequence is CSARGGGRRDTQYF. CDR3 coding DNA: TGCAGTGCTAGAGGGGGCGGTCGCAGAGATACGCAGTATTTT. This chain uses TRBV20-1 with TRBJ2-3; perhaps TRBD1 as D (5 bases). Germline loops: CDR1 DFQATT, CDR2 SNEGSKA (reference sequence). This CDR3 is built from 14 residues. Trimming pared 1 base from V and 5 bases from J, leaving 13 bases between.